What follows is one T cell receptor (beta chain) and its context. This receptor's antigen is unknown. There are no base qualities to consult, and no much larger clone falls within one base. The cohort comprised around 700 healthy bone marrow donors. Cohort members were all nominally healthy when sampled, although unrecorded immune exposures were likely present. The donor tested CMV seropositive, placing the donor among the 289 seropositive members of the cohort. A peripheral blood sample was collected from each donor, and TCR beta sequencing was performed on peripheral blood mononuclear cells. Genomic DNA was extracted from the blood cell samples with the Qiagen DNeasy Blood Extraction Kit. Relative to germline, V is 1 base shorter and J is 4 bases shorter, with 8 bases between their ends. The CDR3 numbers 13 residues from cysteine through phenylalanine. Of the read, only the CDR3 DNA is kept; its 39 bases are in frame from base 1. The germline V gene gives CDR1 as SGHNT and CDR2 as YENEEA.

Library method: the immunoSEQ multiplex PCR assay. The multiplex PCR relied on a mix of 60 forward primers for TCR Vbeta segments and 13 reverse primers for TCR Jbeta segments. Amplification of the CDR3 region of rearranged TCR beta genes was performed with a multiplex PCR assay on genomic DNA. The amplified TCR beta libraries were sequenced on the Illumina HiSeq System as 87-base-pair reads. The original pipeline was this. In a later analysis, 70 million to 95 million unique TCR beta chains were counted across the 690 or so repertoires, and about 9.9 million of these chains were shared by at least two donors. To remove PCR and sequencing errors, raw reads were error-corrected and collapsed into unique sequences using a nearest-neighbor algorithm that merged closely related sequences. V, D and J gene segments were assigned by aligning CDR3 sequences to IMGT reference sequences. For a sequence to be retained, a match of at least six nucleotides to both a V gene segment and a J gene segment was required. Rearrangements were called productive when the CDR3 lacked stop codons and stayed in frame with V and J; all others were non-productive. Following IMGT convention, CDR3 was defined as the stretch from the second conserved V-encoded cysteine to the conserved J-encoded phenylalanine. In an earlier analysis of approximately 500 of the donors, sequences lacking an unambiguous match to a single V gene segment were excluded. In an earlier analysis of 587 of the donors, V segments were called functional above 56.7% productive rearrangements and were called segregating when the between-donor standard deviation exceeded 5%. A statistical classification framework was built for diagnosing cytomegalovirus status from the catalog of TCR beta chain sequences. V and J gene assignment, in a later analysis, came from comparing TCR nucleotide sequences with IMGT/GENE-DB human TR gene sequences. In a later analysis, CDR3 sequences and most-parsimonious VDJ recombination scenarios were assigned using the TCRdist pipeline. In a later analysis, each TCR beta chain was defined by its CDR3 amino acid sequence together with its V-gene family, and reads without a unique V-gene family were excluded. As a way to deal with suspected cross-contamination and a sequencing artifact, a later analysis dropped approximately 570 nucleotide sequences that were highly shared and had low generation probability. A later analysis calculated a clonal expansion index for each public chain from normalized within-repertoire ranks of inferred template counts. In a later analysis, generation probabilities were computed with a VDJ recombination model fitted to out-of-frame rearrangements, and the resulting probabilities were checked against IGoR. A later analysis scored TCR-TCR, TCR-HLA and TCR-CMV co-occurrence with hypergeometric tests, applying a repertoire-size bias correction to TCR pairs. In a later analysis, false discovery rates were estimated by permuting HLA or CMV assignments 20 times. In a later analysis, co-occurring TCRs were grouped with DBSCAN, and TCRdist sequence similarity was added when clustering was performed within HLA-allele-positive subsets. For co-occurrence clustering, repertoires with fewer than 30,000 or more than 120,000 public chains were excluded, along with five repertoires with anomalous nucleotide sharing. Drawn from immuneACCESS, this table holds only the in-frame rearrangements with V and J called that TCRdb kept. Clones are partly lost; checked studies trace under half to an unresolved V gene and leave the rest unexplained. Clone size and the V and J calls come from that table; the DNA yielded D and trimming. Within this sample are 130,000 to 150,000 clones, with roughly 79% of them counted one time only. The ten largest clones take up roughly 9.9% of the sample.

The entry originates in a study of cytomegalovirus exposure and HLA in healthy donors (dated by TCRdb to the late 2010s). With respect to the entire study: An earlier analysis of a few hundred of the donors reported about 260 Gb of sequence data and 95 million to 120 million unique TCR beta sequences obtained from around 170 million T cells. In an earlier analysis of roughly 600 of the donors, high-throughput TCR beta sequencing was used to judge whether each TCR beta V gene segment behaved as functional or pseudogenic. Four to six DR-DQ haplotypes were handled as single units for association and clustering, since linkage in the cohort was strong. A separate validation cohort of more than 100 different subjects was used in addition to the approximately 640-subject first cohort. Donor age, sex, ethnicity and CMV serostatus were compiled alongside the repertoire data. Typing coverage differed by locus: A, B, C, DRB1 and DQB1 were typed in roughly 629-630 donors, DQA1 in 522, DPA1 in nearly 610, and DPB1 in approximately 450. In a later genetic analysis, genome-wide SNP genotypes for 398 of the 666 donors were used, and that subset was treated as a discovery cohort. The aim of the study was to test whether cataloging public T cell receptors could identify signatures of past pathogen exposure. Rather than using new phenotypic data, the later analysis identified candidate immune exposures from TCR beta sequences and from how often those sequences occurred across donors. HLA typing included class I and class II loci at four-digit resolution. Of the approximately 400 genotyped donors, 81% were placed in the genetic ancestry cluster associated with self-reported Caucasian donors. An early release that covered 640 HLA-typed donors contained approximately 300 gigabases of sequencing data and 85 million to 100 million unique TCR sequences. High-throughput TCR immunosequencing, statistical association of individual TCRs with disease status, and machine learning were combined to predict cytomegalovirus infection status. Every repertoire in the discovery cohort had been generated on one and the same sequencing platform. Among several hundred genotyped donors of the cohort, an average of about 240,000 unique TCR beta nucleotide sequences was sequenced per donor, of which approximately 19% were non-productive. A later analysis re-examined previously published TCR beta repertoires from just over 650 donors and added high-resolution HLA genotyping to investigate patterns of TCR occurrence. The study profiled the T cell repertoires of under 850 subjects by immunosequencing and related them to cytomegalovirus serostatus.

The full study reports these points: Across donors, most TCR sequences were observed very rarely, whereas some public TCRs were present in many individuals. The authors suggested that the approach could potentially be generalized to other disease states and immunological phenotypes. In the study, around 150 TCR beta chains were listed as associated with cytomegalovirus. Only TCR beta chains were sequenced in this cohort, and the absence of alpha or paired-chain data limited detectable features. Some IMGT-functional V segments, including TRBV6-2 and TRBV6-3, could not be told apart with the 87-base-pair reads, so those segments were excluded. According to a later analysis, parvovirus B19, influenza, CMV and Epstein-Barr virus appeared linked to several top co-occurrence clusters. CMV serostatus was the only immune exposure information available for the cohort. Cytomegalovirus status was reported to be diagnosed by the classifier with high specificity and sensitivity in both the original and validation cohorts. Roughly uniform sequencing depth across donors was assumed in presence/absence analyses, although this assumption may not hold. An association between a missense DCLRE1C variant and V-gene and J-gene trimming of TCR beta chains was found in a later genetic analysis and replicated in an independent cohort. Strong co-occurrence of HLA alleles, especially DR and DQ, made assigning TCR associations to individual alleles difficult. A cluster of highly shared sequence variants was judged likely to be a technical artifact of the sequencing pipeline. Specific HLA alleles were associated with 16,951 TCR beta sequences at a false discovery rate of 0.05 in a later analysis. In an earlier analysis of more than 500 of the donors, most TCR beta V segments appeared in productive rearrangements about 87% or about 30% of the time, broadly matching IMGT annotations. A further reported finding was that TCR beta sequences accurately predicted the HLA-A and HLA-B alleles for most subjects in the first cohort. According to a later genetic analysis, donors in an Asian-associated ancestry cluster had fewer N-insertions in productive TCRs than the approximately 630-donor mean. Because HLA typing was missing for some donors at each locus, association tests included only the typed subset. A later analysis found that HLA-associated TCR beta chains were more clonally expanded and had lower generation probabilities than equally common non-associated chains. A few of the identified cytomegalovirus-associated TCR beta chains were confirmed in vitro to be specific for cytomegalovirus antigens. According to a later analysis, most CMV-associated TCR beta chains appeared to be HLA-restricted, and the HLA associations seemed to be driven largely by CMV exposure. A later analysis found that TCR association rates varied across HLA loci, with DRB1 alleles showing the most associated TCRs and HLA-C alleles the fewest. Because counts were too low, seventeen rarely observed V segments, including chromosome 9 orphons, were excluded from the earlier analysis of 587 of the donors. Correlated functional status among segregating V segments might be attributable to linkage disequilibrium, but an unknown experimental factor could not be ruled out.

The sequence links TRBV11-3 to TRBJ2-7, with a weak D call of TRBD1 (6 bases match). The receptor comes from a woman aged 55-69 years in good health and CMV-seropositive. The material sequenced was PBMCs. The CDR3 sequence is CASSLGTAYEQYF. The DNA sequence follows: TGTGCCAGCAGCTTAGGGACAGCTTACGAGCAGTACTTC.